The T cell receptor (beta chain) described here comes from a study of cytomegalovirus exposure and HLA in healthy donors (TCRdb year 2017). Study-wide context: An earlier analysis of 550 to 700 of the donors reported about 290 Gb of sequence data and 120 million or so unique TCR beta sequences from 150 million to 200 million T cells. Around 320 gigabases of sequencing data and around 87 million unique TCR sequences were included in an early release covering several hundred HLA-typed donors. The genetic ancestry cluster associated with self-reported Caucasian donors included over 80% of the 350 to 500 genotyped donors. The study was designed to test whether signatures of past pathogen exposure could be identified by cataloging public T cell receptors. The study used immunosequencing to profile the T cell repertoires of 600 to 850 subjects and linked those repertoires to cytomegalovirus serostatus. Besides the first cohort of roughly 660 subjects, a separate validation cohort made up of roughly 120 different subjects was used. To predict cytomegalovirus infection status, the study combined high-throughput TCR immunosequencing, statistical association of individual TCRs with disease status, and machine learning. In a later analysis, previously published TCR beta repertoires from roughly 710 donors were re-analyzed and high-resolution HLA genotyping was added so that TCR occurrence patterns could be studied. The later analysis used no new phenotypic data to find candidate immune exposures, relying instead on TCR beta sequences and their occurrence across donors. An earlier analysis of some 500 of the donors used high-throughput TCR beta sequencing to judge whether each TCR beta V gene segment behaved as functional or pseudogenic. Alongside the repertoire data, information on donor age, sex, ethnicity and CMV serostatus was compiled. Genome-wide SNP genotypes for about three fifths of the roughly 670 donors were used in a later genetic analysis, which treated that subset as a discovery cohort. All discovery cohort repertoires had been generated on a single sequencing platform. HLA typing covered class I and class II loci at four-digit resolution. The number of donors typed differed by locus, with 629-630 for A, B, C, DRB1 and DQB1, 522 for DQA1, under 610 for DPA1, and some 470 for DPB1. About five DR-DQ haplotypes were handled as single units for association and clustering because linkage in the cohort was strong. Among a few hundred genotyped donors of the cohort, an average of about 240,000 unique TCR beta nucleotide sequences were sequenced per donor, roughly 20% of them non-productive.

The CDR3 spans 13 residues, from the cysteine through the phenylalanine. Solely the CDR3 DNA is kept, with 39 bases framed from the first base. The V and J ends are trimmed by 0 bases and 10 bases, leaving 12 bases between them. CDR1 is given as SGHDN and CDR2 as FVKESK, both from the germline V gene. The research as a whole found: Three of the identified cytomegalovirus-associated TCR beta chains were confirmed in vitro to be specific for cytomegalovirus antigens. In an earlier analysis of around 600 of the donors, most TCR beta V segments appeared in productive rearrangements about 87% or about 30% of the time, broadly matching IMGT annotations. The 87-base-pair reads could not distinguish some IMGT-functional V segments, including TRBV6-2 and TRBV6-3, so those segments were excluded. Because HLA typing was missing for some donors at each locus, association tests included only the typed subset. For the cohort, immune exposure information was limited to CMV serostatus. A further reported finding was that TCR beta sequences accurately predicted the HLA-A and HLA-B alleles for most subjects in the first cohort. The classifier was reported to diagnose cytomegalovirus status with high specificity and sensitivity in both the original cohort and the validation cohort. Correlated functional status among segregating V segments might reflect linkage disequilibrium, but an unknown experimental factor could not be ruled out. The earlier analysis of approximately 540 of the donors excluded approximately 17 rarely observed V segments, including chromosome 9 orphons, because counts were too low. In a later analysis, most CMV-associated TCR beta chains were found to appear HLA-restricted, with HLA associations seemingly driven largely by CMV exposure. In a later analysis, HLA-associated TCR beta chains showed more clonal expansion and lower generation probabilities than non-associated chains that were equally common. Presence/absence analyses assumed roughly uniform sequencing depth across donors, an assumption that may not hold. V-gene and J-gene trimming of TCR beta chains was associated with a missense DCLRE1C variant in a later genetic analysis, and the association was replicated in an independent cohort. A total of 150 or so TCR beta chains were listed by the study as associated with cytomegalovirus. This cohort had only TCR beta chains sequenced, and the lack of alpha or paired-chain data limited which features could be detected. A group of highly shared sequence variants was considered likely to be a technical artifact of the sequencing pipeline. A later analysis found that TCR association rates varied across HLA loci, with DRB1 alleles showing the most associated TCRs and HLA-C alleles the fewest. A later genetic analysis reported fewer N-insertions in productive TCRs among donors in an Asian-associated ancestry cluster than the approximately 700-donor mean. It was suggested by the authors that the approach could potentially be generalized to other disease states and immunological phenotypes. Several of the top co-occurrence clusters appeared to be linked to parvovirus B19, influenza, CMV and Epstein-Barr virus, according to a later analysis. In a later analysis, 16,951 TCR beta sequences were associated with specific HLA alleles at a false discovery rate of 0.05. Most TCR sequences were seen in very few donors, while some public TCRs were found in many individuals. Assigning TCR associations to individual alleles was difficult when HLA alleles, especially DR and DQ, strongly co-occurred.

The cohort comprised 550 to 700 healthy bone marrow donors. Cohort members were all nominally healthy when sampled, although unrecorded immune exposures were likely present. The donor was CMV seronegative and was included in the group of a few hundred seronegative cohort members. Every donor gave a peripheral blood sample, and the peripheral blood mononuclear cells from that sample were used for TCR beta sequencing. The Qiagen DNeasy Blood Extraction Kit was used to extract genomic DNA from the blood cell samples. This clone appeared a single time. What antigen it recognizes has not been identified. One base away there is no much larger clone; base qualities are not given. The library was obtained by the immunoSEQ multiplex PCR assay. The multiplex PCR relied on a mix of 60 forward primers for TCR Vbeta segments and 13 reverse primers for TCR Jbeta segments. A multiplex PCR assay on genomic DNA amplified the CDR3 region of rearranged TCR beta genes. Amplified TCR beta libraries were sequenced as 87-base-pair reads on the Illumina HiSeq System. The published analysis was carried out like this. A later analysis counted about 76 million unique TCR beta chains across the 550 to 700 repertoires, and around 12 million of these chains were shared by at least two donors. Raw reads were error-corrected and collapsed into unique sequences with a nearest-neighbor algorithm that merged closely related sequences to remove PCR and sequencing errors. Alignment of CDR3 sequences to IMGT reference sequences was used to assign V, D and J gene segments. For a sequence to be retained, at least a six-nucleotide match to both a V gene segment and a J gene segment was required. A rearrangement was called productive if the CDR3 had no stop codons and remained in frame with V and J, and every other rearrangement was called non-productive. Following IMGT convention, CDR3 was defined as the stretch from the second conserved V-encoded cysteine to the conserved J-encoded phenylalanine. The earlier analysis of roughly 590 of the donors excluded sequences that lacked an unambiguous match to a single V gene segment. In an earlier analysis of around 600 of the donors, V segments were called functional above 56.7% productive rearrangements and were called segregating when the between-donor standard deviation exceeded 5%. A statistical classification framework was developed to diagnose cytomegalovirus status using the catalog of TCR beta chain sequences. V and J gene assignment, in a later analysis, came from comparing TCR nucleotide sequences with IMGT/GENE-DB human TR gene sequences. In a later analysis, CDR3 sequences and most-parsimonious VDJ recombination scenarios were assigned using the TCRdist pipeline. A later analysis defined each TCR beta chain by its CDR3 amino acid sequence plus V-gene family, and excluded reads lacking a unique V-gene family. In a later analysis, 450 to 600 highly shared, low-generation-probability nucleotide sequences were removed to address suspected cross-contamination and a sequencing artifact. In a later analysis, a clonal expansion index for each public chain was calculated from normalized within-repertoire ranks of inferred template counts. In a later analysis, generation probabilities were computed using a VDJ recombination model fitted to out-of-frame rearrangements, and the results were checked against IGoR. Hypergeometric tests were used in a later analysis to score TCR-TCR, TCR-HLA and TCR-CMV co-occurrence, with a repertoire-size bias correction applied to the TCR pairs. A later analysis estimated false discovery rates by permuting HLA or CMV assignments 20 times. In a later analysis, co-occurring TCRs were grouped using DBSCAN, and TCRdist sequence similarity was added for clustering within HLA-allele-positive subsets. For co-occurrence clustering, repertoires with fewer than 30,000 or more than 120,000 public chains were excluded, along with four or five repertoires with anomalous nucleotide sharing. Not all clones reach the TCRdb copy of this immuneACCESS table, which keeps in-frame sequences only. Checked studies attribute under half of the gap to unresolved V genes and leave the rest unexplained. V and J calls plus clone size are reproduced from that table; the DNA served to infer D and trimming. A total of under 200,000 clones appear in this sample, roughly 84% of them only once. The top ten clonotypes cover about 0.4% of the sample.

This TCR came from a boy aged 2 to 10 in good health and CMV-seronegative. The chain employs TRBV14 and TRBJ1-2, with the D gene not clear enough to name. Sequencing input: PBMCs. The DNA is TGTGCCAGCAGCCAAGAGTATTACCGAGACTACACCTTC. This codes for CASSQEYYRDYTF.